This record concerns one TCR beta chain sequence. Profiled with immunoSEQ multiplex PCR; TCRdb holds only in-frame clones, not every one. The table shows 110,000 to 150,000 clones, with over 70% occurring only once. The sample comes from a study of blood T cell repertoires in COVID-19. On the study more broadly: Sites in the United States, Italy and Spain provided acute and convalescent COVID-19 samples. T cells, B-cell-depleted T cells, or PBMCs provided the cDNA or gDNA that served as material.

Germline values: CDR1 SGHRS, CDR2 YFSETQ. The CDR3 extends over 14 amino acids. Trimming removed 2 bases from V and 5 bases from J; junction bases left unmatched: 5. This receptor was identified in a man in his fifties or sixties who had recovered from COVID-19. J is TRBJ1-1 and V is TRBV5-1; 8 bases are a match to TRBD1. The sample was PBMCs or T cells enriched from blood (not recorded which). The CDR3 DNA reads as TGCGCCAGCAGCTTACAGGGGGAAGGGACTGAAGCTTTCTTT. This encodes CASSLQGEGTEAFF.